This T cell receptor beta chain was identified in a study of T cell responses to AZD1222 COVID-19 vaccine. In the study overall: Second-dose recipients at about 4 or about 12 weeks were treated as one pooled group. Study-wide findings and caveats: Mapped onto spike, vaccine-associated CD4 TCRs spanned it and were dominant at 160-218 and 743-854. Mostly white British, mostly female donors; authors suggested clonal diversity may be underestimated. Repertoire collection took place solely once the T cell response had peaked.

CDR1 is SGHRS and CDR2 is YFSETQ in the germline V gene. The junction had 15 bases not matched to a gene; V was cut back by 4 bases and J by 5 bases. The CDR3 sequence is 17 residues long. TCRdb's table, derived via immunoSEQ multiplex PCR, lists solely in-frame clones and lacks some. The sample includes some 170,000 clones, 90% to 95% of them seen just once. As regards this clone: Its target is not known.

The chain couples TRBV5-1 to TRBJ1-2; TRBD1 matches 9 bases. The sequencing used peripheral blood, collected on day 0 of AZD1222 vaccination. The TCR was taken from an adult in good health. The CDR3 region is CASSPIRWRDRVYGYTF. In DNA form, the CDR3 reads TGCGCCAGCAGCCCAATTAGATGGCGGGACAGGGTGTATGGCTACACCTTC.